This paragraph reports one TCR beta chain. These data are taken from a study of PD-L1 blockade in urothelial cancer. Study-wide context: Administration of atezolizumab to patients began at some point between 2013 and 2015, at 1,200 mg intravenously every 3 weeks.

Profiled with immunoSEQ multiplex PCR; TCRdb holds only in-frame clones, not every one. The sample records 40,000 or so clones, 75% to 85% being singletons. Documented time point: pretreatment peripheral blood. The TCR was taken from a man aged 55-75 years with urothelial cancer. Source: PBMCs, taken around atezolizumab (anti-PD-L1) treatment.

The DNA of the CDR3 is TGTGCCAGCAGCTTGTCGGTGTTGGGGGGATGGCGGGCGCAGTATTTT. The encoded protein is CASSLSVLGGWRAQYF. The V and J genes are TRBV5-8 and TRBJ2-3; a weak D match, TRBD2 (6 bases). The V end lost 1 base, the J end lost 10 bases, and 22 bases lay between the germline ends. The V gene's germline CDR1 is SGHTS and CDR2 YDEGEE. This CDR3 is built from 16 residues.